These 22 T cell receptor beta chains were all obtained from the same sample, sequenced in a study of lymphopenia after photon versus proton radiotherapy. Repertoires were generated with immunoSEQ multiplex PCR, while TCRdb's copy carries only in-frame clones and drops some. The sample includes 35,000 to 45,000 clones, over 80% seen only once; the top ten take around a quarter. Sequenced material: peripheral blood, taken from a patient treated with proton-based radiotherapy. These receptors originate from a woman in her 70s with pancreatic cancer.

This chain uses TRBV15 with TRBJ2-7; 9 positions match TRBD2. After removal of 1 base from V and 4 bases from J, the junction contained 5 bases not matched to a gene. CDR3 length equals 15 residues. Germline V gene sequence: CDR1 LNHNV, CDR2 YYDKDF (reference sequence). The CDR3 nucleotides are TGTGCCACCAGCAGAGCCTTGCGGGAGGGTTACGAGCAGTACTTC. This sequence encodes CATSRALREGYEQYF.

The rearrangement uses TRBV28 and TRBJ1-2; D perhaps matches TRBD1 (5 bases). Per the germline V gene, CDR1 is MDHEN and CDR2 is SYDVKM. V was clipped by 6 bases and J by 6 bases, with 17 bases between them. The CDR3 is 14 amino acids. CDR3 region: CASRTSGTEHGYTF. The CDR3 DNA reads TGTGCCAGCAGGACGAGCGGGACCGAGCATGGCTACACCTTC.

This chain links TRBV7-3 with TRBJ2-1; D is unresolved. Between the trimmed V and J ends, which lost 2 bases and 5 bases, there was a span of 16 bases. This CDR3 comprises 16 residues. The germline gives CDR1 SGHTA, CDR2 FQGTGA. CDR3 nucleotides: TGTGCCAGCAGCTTAGGTAGCAGTAGAAAAGACAATGAGCAGTTCTTC. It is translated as CASSLGSSRKDNEQFF.

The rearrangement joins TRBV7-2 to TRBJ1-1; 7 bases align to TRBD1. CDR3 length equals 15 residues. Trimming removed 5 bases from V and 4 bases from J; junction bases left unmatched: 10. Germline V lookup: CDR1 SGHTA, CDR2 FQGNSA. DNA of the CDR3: TGTGCCAGCAGCCCAGACAGGGCTTGGGGCACTGAAGCTTTCTTT. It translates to CASSPDRAWGTEAFF. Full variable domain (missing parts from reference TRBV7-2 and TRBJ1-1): GAGVSQSPSNKVTEKGKDVELRCDPISGHTALYWYRQSLGQGLEFLIYFQGNSAPDKSGLPSDRFSAERTGGSVSTLTIQRTQQEDSAVYLCASSPDRAWGTEAFFGQGTRLTVV.

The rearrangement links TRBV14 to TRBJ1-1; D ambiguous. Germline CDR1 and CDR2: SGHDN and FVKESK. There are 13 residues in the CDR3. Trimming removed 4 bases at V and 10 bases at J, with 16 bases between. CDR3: CASSPLLPEGAFF. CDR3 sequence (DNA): TGTGCCAGCAGCCCCCTTTTACCGGAGGGAGCTTTCTTT.

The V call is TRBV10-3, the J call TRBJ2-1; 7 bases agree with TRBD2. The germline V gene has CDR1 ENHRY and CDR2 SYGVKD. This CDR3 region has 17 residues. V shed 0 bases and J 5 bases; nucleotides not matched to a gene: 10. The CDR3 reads CAISESRSGLGNNEQFF. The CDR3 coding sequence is TGTGCCATCAGTGAGTCGAGATCTGGACTAGGGAACAATGAGCAGTTCTTC.

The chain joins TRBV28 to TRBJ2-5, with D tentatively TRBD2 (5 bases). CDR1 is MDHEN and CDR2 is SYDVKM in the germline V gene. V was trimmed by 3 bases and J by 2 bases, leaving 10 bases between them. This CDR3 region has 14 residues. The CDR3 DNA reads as TGTGCCAGCAGTTTGGAGGTGGGACAAGAGACCCAGTACTTC. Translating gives CASSLEVGQETQYF.

CDR3 nucleotide sequence: TGTGCCAGCAGCTTAGGACGATCTCGGCAGGGTGGCGAAAAACTGTTTTTT. It yields the protein CASSLGRSRQGGEKLFF. V usage is TRBV7-2 and J usage is TRBJ1-4; D may be TRBD1 (5 bases). This CDR3 region has 17 residues. CDR1 and CDR2 from the germline V gene are SGHTA and FQGNSA. Trimming left V 1 base short and J 8 bases short, with 20 bases between.

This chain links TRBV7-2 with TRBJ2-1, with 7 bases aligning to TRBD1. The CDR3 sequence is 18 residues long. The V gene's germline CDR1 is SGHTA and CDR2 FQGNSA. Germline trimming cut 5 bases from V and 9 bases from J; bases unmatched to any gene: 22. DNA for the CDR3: TGTGCCAGCAGCAGAAAACCGACAGGGTCTTCCTACATGGGTGAGCAGTTCTTC. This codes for CASSRKPTGSSYMGEQFF.

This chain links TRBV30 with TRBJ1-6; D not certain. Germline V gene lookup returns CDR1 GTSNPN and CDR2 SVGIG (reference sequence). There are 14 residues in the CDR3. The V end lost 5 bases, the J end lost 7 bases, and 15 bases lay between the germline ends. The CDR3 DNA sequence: TGTGCCTGGGGCCCGGATTGGCGAAATTCACCCCTCCACTTT. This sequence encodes CAWGPDWRNSPLHF.

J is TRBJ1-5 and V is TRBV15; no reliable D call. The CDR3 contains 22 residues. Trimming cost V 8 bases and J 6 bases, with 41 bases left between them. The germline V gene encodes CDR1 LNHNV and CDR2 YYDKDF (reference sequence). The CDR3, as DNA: TGTGCCACCTTCTCCCCCATTCCACCAGCAGTACCCGGATTCGAAGAATGTCAGCCCCAGCATTTT. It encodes CATFSPIPPAVPGFEECQPQHF.

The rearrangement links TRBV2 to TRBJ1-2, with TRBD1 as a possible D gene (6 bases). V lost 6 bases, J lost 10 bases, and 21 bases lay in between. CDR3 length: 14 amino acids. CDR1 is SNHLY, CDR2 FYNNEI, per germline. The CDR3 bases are TGTGCCAGCAGCTCGAGACGAGACAGGTCGAACTACACCTTC. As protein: CASSSRRDRSNYTF.

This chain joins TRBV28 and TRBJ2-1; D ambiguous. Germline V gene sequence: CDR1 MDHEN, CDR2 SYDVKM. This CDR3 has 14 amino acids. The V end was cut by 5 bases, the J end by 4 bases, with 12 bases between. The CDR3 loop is CASSPTGPYNEQFF. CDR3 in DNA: TGTGCCAGCAGTCCTACTGGACCTTACAATGAGCAGTTCTTC.

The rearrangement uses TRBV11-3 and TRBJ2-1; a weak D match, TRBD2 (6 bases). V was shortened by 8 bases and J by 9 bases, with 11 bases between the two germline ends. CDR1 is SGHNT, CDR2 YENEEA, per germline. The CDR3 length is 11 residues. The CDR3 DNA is TGTGCCAGCGCCCGGAGGGTTGAGCAGTTCTTC. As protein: CASARRVEQFF.

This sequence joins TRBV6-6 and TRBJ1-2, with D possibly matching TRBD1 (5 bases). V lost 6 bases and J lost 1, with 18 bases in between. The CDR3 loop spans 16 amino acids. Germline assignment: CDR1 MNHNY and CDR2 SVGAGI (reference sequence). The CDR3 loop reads CASSAIQRGGNYGYTF. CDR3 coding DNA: TGTGCCAGCAGCGCAATCCAGCGGGGCGGTAACTATGGCTACACCTTC.

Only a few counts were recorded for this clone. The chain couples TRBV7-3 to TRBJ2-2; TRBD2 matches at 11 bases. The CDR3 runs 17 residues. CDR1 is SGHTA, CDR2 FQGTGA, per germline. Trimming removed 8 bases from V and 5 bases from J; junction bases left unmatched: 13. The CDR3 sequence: CASSRGGASGRTGELFF. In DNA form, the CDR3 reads TGTGCCAGCTCCCGTGGGGGCGCTAGCGGGAGGACCGGGGAGCTGTTTTTT. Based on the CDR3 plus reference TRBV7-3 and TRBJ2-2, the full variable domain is GAGVSQTPSNKVTEKGKYVELRCDPISGHTALYWYRQSLGQGPEFLIYFQGTGAADDSGLPNDRFFAVRPEGSVSTLKIQRTERGDSAVYLCASSRGGASGRTGELFFGEGSRLTVL.

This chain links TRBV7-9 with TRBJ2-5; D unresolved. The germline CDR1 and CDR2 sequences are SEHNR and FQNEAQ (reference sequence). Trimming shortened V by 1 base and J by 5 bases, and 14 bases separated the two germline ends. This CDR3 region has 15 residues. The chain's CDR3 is CASSLGAGLMETQYF. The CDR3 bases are TGTGCCAGCAGCTTAGGTGCAGGATTGATGGAGACCCAGTACTTC. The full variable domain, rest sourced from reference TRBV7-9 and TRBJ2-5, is DTGVSQNPRHKITKRGQNVTFRCDPISEHNRLYWYRQTLGQGPEFLTYFQNEAQLEKSRLLSDRFSAERPKGSFSTLEIQRTEQGDSAMYLCASSLGAGLMETQYFGPGTRLLVL.

Written as DNA, the CDR3 is TGTGCCAGCAGCCAAGGACAGGGTACCGAAAAACTGTTTTTT. Its translation: CASSQGQGTEKLFF. The chain joins TRBV5-4 to TRBJ1-4; 8 positions match TRBD1. Germline lookup yields CDR1 SGHNT and CDR2 YYREEE (reference sequence). The trim removed 4 bases at V and 8 bases at J, leaving 7 bases unmatched. The CDR3 has 14 residues.

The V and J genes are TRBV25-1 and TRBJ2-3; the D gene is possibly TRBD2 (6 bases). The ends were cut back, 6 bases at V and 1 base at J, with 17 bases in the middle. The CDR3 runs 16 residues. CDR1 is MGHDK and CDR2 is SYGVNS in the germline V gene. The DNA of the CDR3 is TGTGCCAGCAGCTCGGCGGCGGGGCAAGGCACAGATACGCAGTATTTT. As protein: CASSSAAGQGTDTQYF.

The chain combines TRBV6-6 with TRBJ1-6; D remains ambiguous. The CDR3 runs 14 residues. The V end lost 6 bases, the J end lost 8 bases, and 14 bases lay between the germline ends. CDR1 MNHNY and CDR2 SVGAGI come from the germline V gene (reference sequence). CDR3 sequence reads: CASRAAFGDSPLHF. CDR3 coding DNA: TGTGCCAGCAGAGCGGCCTTCGGCGATTCACCCCTCCACTTT.

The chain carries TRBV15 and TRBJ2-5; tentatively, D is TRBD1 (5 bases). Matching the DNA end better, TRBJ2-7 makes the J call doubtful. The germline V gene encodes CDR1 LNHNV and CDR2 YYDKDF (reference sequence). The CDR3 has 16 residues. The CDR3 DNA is TGTGCCACCAGCAGAGATAGGGCCGCCAGGGCCTACGAGCAGTACTTC. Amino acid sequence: CATSRDRAARAYEQYF.

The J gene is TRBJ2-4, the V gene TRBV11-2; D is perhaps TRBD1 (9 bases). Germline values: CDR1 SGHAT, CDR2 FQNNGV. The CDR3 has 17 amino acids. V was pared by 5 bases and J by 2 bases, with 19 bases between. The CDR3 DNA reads TGTGCCAGCAGCGCCGGACAGGGGACTAGTTCCAAAAACATTCAGTACTTC. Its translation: CASSAGQGTSSKNIQYF.